Presented here are 14 T cell receptor beta chains from one specimen sequenced in a study of blood T cell repertoires in COVID-19. Clones were read by immunoSEQ multiplex PCR, and TCRdb kept only the in-frame ones, dropping some. The sample carries some 130,000 clones, around 86% recorded once. Sample: peripheral blood. Receptors originate from a woman aged 70-85 years with COVID-19, enrolled during active disease.

The genes are TRBV5-1 and TRBJ2-5; D not certain. The germline V gene encodes CDR1 SGHRS and CDR2 YFSETQ. V lost 0 bases, J lost 4 bases, and 13 bases lay in between. The CDR3 extends over 15 amino acids. The CDR3: CASSLGPATGETQYF. CDR3 nucleotide sequence: TGCGCCAGCAGCTTGGGTCCCGCGACTGGAGAGACCCAGTACTTC.

This chain uses TRBV3-1 (or the pseudogene TRBV3-2) with TRBJ2-7; the match to TRBD1 covers 8 bases. The CDR3 length is 14 residues. V was clipped by 6 bases and J by 1 base; unmatched bases: 5. Germline-derived CDR1 and CDR2 are LGHDT and YNNKEL (reference sequence). The CDR3 loop reads CASSPRDRSYEQYF. Here the CDR3 DNA reads TGTGCCAGCAGTCCTCGGGACAGGTCCTACGAGCAGTACTTC.

V is TRBV28 and J is TRBJ1-5, with TRBD1 identical over 10 bases. V gave up 6 bases and J gave up 9 bases; unmatched junction bases: 8. This CDR3 is 14 amino acids long. CDR1 and CDR2 (germline): MDHEN, SYDVKM. The CDR3 loop is CASRSGTGVRPQHF. The DNA of the CDR3 is TGTGCCAGCAGGAGCGGGACAGGGGTAAGGCCCCAGCATTTT.

The chain is built from TRBV28 and TRBJ1-5; D perhaps matches TRBD1 (6 bases). The length of the CDR3 is 17 residues. V was trimmed by 3 bases and J by 0 bases, leaving 15 bases between them. The germline V gene has CDR1 MDHEN and CDR2 SYDVKM. Written as DNA, the CDR3 is TGTGCCAGCAGTTTCCTGGGGGCGGGTGATAGCAATCAGCCCCAGCATTTT. Protein product: CASSFLGAGDSNQPQHF.

The chain couples TRBV7-2 to TRBJ2-5; 9 bases line up with TRBD1. The DNA matches TRBJ2-7 better at its end, which makes the J call doubtful. Germline V gene lookup returns CDR1 SGHTA and CDR2 FQGNSA. This CDR3 region has 14 residues. The CDR3 sequence: CASSSGTGSYEQYF. DNA for the CDR3: TGTGCCAGCAGTTCCGGGACAGGGTCCTACGAGCAGTACTTC.

The chain is built from TRBV28 and TRBJ1-1; 7 bases are shared with TRBD1. Trimming cost V 5 bases and J 9 bases; bases outside gene matches: 9. Germline values: CDR1 MDHEN, CDR2 SYDVKM. The length of the CDR3 is 13 residues. The CDR3 DNA reads as TGTGCCAGCAGTCCTCCGGACAGGAAGAAAGCTTTCTTT. Translated: CASSPPDRKKAFF.

The chain combines TRBV7-2 with TRBJ1-4; 8 bases are shared with TRBD1. V trimming: 6 bases; J trimming: 3 bases; junction bases outside the gene matches: 6. Germline V gene data show CDR1 as SGHTA and CDR2 as FQGNSA. CDR3 length equals 15 residues. The DNA for the CDR3 is TGTGCCAGCAGAGGCCCGGGACAGGCTAATGAAAAACTGTTTTTT. Amino acids: CASRGPGQANEKLFF.

The V gene is TRBV30, the J gene TRBJ1-5; D is ambiguous. Trimming took 0 bases from V and 0 from J, leaving 15 bases between them. The CDR3 has 17 residues. Germline CDR1 reads GTSNPN; CDR2 reads SVGIG (reference sequence). The CDR3 DNA reads as TGTGCCTGGAGTGTCGGGTCGGCGAGATATAGCAATCAGCCCCAGCATTTT. Translating it yields CAWSVGSARYSNQPQHF.

The chain joins TRBV6-5 to TRBJ2-7; 7 bases are a match to TRBD1. The germline gives CDR1 MNHEY, CDR2 SVGAGI. This CDR3 has 13 residues. V gave up 7 bases and J gave up 3 bases; unmatched junction bases: 6. The CDR3: CASKGQKFYEQYF. CDR3 DNA sequence: TGTGCCAGCAAGGGACAGAAGTTCTACGAGCAGTACTTC.

This clone was seen a few times. The chain joins TRBV11-1 to TRBJ2-1, with 12 bases identical to TRBD2. This CDR3 has 15 residues. V was pared by 3 bases and J by 9 bases, with 6 bases of the junction left unmatched. In germline, CDR1 is SGHAT, CDR2 FQDESV (reference sequence). The CDR3 protein is CASSLGLAGQVEQFF. CDR3 in DNA: TGTGCCAGCAGCTTGGGACTAGCGGGTCAGGTTGAGCAGTTCTTC.

This clone was observed a few times. This chain links TRBV3-1 (or the pseudogene TRBV3-2) with TRBJ1-6, with D uncertain. The V end was cut by 4 bases, the J end by 5 bases, with 12 bases between. CDR3 length: 15 amino acids. Germline V lookup: CDR1 LGHDT, CDR2 YNNKEL (reference sequence). The CDR3: CASSRGGKNNSPLHF. DNA for the CDR3: TGTGCCAGCAGCCGCGGTGGAAAGAATAATTCACCCCTCCACTTT.

The chain carries TRBV27 and TRBJ2-3, with a tentative D call TRBD2 (7 bases). Germline loops: CDR1 MNHEY, CDR2 SMNVEV (reference sequence). This CDR3 has 13 residues. V was shortened by 5 bases and J by 4 bases, with 10 bases between the two germline ends. In DNA, the CDR3 is TGTGCCAGCAGTGGGGGGGGGCCAGATACGCAGTATTTT. It is translated as CASSGGGPDTQYF.

This sequence joins TRBV5-5 and TRBJ2-2; D call uncertain. This CDR3 region has 17 residues. Per germline, CDR1 SGHKS and CDR2 YYEKEE (reference sequence). V was clipped by 1 base and J by 0 bases, with 13 bases between them. The CDR3 reads CASSLRLQKTNTGELFF. For the CDR3, the DNA is TGTGCCAGCAGCTTGCGACTTCAGAAAACGAACACCGGGGAGCTGTTTTTT.

V is TRBV5-1 and J is TRBJ2-3; 9 positions match TRBD1. Germline V gene sequence: CDR1 SGHRS, CDR2 YFSETQ. The CDR3 extends over 14 amino acids. The V and J ends lost 2 bases and 5 bases, in that order; junction bases with no gene match: 3. The CDR3 sequence is CASSFLGQGDTQYF. The DNA for the CDR3 is TGCGCCAGCAGCTTTCTGGGACAGGGAGATACGCAGTATTTT. Combining the CDR3 with reference TRBV5-1 and TRBJ2-3 gives the whole variable domain KAGVTQTPRYLIKTRGQQVTLSCSPISGHRSVSWYQQTPGQGLQFLFEYFSETQRNKGNFPGRFSGRQFSNSRSEMNVSTLELGDSALYLCASSFLGQGDTQYFGPGTRLTVL.